These 6 T cell receptor beta chains share one sample of origin, sequenced in a study of metastatic and nonmetastatic thyroid tumors (dated by TCRdb to between 2020 and 2021). The library came from PCR. The sequencer was an Illumina HiSeq 4000. Using fastp trimming at Q25 and MiXCR clonotype assembly, TCRdb reanalyzed the public sequencing data and kept in-frame beta chains. This sample comprises around 89,000 clones, about 15% of them detected only once. The ten largest clones represent 3.6% of the sample. None of the patients had been given any treatment before thyroid surgery. Source material: blood. The receptor source for this set is a female donor with papillary thyroid cancer or a benign thyroid nodule (not recorded which). Some clones in this sample may be carry-over from other donors' samples.

Concerning this clone: A much larger clone differs by one base, so this may be a read error. This same CDR3 is encoded by further DNA sequences in the sample. CDR3 loop: CASSSPRNEQFF. The DNA for the CDR3 is TGTGCAAGCAGCTCACCGCGCAATGAGCAGTTCTTC. The chain employs TRBV7-9 and TRBJ2-1, with no clear D. The CDR3 spans 12 residues. Germline CDR1 reads SEHNR; CDR2 reads FQNEAQ (reference sequence).

Notes on this clone: This could be a read error, since a much larger clone is one nucleotide away. Other DNA sequences of this sample code for an identical CDR3. This sequence joins TRBV11-2 and TRBJ2-1; 13 bases match TRBD2. This CDR3 comprises 16 residues. From germline, CDR1 is SGHAT and CDR2 FQNNGV. The junction had 9 bases not matched to a gene; V was cut back by 5 bases and J by 8 bases. DNA of the CDR3: TGTGCCAGCAGCCTTCGGACTAGCGGGGGTCCTGATGAGCAGTTCTTC. It translates to CASSLRTSGGPDEQFF.

This clone was picked up many times. V usage is TRBV6-1 and J usage is TRBJ1-1; 9 nucleotides agree with TRBD1. Per the germline V gene, CDR1 is MNHNS and CDR2 is SASEGT. The CDR3 loop spans 13 amino acids. Trimming removed 5 bases from V and 8 bases from J; junction bases left unmatched: 6. The CDR3 reads CASSPDRGDEAFF. The CDR3 DNA follows: TGTGCCAGCAGTCCTGACAGGGGGGACGAAGCTTTCTTT.

With respect to this clone: The germline gene is not matched at one end of the junction; a read error may be the cause. CDR3 sequence reads: CAISRGTGAYQQYF. In DNA, the CDR3 is TGTGCCATCAGTCGGGGGACAGGGGCTTACCAGCAGTACTTC. The genes are TRBV6-2 or TRBV6-3 and TRBJ2-7; 10 positions agree with TRBD1. CDR1 and CDR2 from the germline V gene are MNHEY and SVGEGT. This CDR3 is 14 amino acids long.

This clone was detected a few times. The chain couples TRBV5-1 to TRBJ2-3; D call uncertain. Trimming stripped 1 base from V and 3 bases from J, with 9 bases between. This CDR3 is 14 amino acids long. CDR1 and CDR2 (germline): SGHRS, YFSETQ. The CDR3 nucleotides are TGCGCCAGCAGCTTGTCCTCTACAACAGATACGCAGTATTTT. Translated, it gives CASSLSSTTDTQYF.

Concerning this clone: Just one base apart from a much larger clone, this may be a read error. Other DNA sequences in the same sample also yield this CDR3. This rearrangement joins TRBV25-1 to TRBJ1-2; 8 positions match TRBD1. The CDR3 loop spans 12 amino acids. With 8 bases clipped from V and 6 bases from J, the junction kept 5 bases outside the gene matches. Germline-derived CDR1 and CDR2 are MGHDK and SYGVNS. CDR3 bases: TGTGCCAGCGGAGACAGGGGAGATGGCTACACCTTC. Translation: CASGDRGDGYTF.